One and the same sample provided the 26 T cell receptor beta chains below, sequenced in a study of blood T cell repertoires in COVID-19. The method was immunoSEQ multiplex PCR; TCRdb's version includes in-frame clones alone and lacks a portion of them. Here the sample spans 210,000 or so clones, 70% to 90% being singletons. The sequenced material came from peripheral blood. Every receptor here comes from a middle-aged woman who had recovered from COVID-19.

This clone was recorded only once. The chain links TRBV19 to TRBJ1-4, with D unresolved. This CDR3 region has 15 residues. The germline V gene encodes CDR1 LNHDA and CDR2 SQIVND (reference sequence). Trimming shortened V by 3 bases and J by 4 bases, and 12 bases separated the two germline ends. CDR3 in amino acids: CASSIGHSLNEKLFF. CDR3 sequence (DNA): TGTGCCAGTAGTATTGGCCACAGTCTTAATGAAAAACTGTTTTTT. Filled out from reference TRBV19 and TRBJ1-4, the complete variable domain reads DGGITQSPKYLFRKEGQNVTLSCEQNLNHDAMYWYRQDPGQGLRLIYYSQIVNDFQKGDIAEGYSVSREKKESFPLTVTSAQKNPTAFYLCASSIGHSLNEKLFFGSGTQLSVL.

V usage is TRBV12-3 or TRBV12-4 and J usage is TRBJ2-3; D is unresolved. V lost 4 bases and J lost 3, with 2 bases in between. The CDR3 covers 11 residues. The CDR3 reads CASSSTDTQYF. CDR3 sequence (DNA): TGTGCCAGCAGTTCGACAGATACGCAGTATTTT.

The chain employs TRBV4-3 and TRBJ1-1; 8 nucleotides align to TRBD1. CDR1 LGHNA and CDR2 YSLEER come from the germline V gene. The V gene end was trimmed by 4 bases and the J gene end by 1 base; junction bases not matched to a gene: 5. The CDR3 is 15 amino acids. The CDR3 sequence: CASSLGQAGNTEAFF. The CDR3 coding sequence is TGCGCCAGCAGCCTGGGACAGGCGGGGAACACTGAAGCTTTCTTT.

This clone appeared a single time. CDR3 nucleotide sequence: TGTGCCAGCAGCTCTTTAGTGGGAGTGGGAGATACGCAGTATTTT. It encodes CASSSLVGVGDTQYF. The rearrangement joins TRBV13 to TRBJ2-3; possible D gene TRBD2, 5 bases. The CDR3 loop spans 15 amino acids. V was clipped by 4 bases and J by 5 bases, with 16 bases between them. Germline CDR1 and CDR2: PRHDT and FYEKMQ (reference sequence).

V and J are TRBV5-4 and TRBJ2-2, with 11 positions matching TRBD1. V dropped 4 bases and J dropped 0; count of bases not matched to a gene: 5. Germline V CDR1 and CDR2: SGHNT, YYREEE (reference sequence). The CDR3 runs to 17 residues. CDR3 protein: CASSTWTGGANTGELFF. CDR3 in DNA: TGTGCCAGCAGCACCTGGACAGGGGGCGCGAACACCGGGGAGCTGTTTTTT.

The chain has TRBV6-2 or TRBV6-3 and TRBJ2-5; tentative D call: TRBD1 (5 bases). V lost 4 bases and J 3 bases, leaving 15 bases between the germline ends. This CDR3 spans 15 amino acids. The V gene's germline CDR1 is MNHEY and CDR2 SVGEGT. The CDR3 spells CASSSGRAYKETQYF. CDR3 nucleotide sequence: TGTGCCAGCAGTTCCGGCAGGGCTTACAAAGAGACCCAGTACTTC.

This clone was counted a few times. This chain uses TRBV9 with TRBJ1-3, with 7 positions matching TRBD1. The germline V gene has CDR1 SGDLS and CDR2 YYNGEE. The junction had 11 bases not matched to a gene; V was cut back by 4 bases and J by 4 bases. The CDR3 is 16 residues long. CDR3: CASSPPDQGVGNTIYF. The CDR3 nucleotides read TGTGCCAGCAGCCCCCCGGATCAGGGGGTCGGAAACACCATATATTTT.

In nucleotides, the CDR3 is TGTGCCATCAGTACGACCGGGTATAGCAATCAGCCCCAGCATTTT. This encodes CAISTTGYSNQPQHF. This chain connects TRBV10-3 to TRBJ1-5; D uncertain. The CDR3 length is 15 residues. V was trimmed by 5 bases and J by 0 bases, leaving 11 bases between them. The germline V gene has CDR1 ENHRY and CDR2 SYGVKD.

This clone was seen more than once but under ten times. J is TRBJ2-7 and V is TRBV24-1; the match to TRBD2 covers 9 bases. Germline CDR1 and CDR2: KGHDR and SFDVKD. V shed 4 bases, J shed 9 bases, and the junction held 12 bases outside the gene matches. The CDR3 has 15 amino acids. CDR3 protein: CATSDPGVAGEGQYF. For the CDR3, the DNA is TGTGCCACCAGTGACCCCGGGGTAGCGGGAGAGGGGCAGTACTTC.

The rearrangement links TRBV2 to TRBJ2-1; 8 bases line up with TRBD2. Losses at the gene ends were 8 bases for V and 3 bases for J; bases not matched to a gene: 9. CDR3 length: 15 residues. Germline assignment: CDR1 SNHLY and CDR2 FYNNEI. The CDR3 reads CASADTSGIYNEQFF. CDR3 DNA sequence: TGTGCCAGCGCCGATACTAGCGGAATCTACAATGAGCAGTTCTTC. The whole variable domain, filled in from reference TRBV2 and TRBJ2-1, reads EPEVTQTPSHQVTQMGQEVILRCVPISNHLYFYWYRQILGQKVEFLVSFYNNEISEKSEIFDDQFSVERPDGSNFTLKIRSTKLEDSAMYFCASADTSGIYNEQFFGPGTRLTVL.

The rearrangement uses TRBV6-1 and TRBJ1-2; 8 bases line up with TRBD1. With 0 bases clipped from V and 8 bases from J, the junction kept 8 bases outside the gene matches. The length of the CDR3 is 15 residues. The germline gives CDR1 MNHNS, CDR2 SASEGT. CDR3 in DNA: TGTGCCAGCAGTGAAGCGGGGCAGGGGGCCCGGGGCTACACCTTC. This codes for CASSEAGQGARGYTF.

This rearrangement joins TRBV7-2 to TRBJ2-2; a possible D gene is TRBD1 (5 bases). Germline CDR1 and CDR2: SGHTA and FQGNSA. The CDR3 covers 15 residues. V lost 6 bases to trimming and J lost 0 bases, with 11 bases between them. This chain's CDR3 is CASRKGQSNTGELFF. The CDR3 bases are TGTGCCAGCAGAAAAGGACAATCGAACACCGGGGAGCTGTTTTTT.

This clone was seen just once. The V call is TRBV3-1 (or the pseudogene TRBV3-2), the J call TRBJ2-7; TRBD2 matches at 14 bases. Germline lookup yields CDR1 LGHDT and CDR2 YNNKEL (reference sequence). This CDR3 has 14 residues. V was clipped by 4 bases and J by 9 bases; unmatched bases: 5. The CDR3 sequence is CASSLGTSGSGQYF. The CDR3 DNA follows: TGTGCCAGCAGCCTCGGGACTAGCGGGAGTGGGCAGTACTTC.

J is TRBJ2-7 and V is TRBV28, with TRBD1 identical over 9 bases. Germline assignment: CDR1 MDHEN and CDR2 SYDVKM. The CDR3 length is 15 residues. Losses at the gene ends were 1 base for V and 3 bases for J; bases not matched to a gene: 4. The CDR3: CASSLYGQGLYEQYF. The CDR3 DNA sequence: TGTGCCAGCAGTTTATACGGACAGGGGCTCTACGAGCAGTACTTC.

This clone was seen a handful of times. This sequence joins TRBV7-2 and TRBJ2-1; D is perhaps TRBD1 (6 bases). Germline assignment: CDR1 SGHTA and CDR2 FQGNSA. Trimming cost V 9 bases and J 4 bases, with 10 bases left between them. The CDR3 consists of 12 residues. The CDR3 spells CAREGTYNEQFF. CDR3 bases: TGTGCCAGAGAGGGGACATACAATGAGCAGTTCTTC.

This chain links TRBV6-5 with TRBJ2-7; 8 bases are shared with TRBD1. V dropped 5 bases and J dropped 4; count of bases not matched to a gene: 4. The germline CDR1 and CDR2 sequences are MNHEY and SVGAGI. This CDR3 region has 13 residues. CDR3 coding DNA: TGTGCCAGCAGTAGCAACAGGGGGTACGAGCAGTACTTC. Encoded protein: CASSSNRGYEQYF.

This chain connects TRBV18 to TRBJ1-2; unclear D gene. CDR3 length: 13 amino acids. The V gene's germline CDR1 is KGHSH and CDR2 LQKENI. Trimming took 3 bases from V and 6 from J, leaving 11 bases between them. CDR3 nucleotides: TGTGCCAGCTCACCTCGACGGGGTGATGGCTACACCTTC. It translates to CASSPRRGDGYTF.

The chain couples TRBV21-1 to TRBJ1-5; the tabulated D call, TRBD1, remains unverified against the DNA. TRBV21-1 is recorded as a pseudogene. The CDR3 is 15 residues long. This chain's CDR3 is CASSTYQQGNQPQHF. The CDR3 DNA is TGTGCCAGCAGCACCTACCAACAGGGGAATCAGCCCCAGCATTTT.

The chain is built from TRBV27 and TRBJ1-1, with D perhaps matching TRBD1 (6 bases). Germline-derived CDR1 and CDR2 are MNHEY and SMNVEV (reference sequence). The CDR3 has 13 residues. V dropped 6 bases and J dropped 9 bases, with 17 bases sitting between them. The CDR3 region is CASRESGTLKAFF. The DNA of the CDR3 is TGTGCCAGCAGAGAATCAGGGACATTGAAAGCTTTCTTT.

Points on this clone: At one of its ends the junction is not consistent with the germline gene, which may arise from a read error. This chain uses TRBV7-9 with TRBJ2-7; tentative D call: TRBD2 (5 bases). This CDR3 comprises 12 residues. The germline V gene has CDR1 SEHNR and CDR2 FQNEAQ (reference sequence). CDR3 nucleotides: TGTGCCAGCAGCTACTCCCGGGAACTTACCGACTTC. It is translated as CASSYSRELTDF.

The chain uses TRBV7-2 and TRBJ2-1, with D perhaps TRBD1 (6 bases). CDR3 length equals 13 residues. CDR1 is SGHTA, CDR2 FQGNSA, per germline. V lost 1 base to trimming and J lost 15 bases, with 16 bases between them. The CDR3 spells CASSLGFGGLLFF. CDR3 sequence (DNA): TGTGCCAGCAGCTTAGGGTTTGGGGGCTTGTTGTTCTTC.

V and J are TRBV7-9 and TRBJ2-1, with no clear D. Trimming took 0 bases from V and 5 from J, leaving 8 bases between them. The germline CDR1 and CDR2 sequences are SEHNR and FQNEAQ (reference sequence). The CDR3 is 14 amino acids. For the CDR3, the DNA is TGTGCCAGCAGCTTAGCTAGCAGCGACAATGAGCAGTTCTTC. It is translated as CASSLASSDNEQFF.

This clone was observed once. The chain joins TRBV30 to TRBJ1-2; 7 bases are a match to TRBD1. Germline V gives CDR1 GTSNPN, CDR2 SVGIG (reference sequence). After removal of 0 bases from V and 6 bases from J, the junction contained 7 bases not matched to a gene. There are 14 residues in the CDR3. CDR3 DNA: TGTGCCTGGAGTGTACTTATCAGGGGGGATGGCTACACCTTC. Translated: CAWSVLIRGDGYTF.

The CDR3 sequence: CASSDRRLAGKAGELFF. The CDR3 DNA reads as TGTGCCAGCAGTGACCGACGGCTAGCGGGAAAGGCCGGGGAGCTGTTTTTT. The chain recombines TRBV6-1 with TRBJ2-2; 9 nucleotides align to TRBD2. V lost 3 bases to trimming and J lost 6 bases; unmatched junction nucleotides: 11. The CDR3 is 17 residues long. Germline-derived CDR1 and CDR2 are MNHNS and SASEGT.

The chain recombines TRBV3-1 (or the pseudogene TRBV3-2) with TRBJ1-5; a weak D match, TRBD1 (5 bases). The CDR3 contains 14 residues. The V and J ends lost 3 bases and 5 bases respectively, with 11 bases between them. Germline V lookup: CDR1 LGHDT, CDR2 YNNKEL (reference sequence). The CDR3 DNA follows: TGTGCCAGCAGCCAGGCATCGGGGGATCAGCCCCAGCATTTT. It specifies CASSQASGDQPQHF.

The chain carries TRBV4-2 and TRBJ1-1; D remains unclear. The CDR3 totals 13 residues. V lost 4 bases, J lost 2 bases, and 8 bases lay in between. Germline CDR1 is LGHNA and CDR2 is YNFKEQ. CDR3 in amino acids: CASSPHLNTEAFF. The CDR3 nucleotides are TGTGCCAGCAGCCCCCACCTAAACACTGAAGCTTTCTTT.